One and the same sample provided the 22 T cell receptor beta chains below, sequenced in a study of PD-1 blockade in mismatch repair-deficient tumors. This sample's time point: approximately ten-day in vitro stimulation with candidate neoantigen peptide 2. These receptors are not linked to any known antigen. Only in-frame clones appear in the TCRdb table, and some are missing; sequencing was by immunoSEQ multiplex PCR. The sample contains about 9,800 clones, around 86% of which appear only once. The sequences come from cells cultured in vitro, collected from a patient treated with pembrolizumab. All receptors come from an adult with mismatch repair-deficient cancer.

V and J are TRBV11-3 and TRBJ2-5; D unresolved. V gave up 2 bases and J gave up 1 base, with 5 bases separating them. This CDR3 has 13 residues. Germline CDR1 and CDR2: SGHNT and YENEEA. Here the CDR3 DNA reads TGTGCCAGCAGCTTAACGATCCAAGAGACCCAGTACTTC. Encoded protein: CASSLTIQETQYF.

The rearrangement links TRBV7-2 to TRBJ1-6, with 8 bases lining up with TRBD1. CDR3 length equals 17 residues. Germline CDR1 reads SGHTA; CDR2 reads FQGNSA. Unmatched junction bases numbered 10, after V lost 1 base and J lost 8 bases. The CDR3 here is CASSLDWARGRDSPLHF. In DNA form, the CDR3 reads TGTGCCAGCAGCTTAGATTGGGCCAGGGGGCGCGATTCACCCCTCCACTTT.

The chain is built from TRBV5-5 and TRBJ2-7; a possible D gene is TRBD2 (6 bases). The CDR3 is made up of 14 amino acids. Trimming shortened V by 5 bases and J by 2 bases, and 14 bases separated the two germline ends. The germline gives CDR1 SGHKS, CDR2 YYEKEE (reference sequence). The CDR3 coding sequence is TGTGCCAGCAGGGGAAGGAGGGGCGCCTACGAGCAGTACTTC. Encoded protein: CASRGRRGAYEQYF.

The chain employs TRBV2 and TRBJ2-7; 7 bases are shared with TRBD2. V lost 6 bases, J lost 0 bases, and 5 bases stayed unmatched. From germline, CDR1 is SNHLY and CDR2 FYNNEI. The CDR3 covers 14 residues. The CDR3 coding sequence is TGTGCCAGCAGACCTAGCGGAAGCTCCTACGAGCAGTACTTC. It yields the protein CASRPSGSSYEQYF.

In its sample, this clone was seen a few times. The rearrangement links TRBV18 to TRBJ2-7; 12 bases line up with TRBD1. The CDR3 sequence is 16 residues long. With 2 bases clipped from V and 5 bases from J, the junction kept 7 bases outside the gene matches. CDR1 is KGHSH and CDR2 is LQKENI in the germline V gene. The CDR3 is CASSPLPGQGAHEQYF. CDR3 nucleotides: TGTGCCAGCTCACCATTACCGGGACAGGGGGCACACGAGCAGTACTTC.

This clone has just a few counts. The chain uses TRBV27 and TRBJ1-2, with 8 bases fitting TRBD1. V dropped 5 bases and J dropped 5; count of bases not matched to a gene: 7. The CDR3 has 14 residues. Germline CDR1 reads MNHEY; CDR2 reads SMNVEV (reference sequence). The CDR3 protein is CASSEVRGQYGYTF. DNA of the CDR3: TGTGCCAGCAGTGAAGTCAGGGGGCAATATGGCTACACCTTC.

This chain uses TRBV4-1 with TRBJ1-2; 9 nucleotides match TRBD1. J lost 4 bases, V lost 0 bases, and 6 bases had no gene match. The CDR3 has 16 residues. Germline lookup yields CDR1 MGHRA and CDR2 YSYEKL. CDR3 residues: CASSQDSDRGVYGYTF. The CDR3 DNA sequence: TGCGCCAGCAGCCAAGATTCGGACAGGGGCGTCTATGGCTACACCTTC.

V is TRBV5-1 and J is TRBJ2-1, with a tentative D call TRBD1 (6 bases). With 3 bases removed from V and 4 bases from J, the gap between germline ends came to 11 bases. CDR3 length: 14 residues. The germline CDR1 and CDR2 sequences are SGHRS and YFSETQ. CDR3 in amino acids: CASSSWDTYNEQFF. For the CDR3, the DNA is TGCGCCAGCAGCTCCTGGGACACTTACAATGAGCAGTTCTTC.

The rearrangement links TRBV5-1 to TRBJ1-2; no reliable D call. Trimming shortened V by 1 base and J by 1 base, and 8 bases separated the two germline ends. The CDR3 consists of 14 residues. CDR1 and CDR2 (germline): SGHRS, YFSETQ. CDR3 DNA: TGCGCCAGCAGCTTGTTAGCTAATAACTATGGCTACACCTTC. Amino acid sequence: CASSLLANNYGYTF. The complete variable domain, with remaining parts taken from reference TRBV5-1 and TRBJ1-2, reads KAGVTQTPRYLIKTRGQQVTLSCSPISGHRSVSWYQQTPGQGLQFLFEYFSETQRNKGNFPGRFSGRQFSNSRSEMNVSTLELGDSALYLCASSLLANNYGYTFGSGTRLTVV.

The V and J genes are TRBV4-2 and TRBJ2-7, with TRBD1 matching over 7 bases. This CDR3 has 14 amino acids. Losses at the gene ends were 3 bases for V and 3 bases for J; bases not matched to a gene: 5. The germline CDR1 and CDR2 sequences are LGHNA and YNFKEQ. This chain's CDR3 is CASSHAGTDYEQYF. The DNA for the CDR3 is TGTGCCAGCAGCCATGCCGGGACAGACTACGAGCAGTACTTC.

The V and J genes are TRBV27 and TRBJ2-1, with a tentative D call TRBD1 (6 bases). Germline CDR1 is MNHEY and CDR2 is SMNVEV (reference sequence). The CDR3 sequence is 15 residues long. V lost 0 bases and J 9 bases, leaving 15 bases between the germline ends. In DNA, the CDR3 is TGTGCCAGCAGTTTATCGATAGGGCACAGGGTTGAGCAGTTCTTC. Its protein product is CASSLSIGHRVEQFF.

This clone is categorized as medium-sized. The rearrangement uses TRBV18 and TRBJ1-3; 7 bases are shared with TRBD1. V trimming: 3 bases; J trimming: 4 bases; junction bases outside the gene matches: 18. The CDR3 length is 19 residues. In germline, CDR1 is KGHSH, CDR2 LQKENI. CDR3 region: CASSPLLVGTAVEGNTIYF. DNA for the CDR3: TGTGCCAGCTCACCCCTCCTCGTCGGGACAGCGGTGGAGGGAAACACCATATATTTT.

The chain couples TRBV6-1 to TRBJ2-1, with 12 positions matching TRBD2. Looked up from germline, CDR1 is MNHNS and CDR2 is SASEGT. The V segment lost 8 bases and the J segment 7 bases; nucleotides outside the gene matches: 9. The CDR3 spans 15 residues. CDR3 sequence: CASSQSTSGRNEQFF. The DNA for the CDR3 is TGTGCCAGCTCCCAATCGACTAGCGGGAGAAATGAGCAGTTCTTC.

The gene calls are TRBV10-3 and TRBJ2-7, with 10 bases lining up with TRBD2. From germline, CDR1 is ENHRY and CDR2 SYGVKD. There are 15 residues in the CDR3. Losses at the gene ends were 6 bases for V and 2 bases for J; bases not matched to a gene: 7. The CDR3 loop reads CAIRFTSGMTYEQYF. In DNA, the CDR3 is TGTGCCATCAGGTTTACTAGCGGGATGACCTACGAGCAGTACTTC.

CDR3: CASSRDSSETQYF. The CDR3, as DNA: TGTGCCAGCAGCCGGGACAGTTCTGAGACCCAGTACTTC. The chain carries TRBV7-3 and TRBJ2-5, with 7 bases lining up with TRBD1. J lost 5 bases, V lost 5 bases, and 5 bases had no gene match. The germline CDR1 and CDR2 sequences are SGHTA and FQGTGA. CDR3 length equals 13 residues.

CDR3 coding DNA: TGTGCCAGTATCCCCCTGGCGGGAGTAAAGCAGTTCTTC. Protein sequence: CASIPLAGVKQFF. The chain employs TRBV19 and TRBJ2-1, with TRBD2 matching over 7 bases. V shed 7 bases, J shed 11 bases, and the junction held 11 bases outside the gene matches. This CDR3 comprises 13 residues. CDR1 LNHDA and CDR2 SQIVND come from the germline V gene (reference sequence).

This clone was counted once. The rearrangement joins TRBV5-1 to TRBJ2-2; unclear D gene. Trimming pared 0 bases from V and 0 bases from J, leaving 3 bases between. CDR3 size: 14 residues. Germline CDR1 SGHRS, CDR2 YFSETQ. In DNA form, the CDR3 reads TGCGCCAGCAGCTTGGATCCGAACACCGGGGAGCTGTTTTTT. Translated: CASSLDPNTGELFF.

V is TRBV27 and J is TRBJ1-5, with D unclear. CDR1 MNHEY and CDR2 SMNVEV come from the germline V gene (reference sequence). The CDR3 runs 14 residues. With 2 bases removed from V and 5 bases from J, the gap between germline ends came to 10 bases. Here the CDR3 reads CASSLRGPYQPQHF. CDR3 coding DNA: TGTGCCAGCAGTTTAAGAGGGCCCTATCAGCCCCAGCATTTT.

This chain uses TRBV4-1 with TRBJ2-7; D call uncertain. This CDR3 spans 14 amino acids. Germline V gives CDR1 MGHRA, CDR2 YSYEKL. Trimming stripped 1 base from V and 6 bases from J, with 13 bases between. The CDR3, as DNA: TGCGCCAGCAGCCAAGTCGGCCCCGGGCTCGAGCAGTACTTC. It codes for CASSQVGPGLEQYF.

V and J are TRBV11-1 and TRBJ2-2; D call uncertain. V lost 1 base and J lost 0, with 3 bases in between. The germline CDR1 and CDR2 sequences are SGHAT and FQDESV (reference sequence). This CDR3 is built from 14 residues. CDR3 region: CASSLGANTGELFF. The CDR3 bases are TGTGCCAGCAGCTTAGGTGCGAACACCGGGGAGCTGTTTTTT.

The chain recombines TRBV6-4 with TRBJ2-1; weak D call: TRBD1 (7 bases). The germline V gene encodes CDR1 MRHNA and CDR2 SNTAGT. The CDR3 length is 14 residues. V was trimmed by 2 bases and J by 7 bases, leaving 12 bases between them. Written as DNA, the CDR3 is TGTGCCAGCAGTGACGGAGGGACAGAGAATGAGCAGTTCTTC. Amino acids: CASSDGGTENEQFF.

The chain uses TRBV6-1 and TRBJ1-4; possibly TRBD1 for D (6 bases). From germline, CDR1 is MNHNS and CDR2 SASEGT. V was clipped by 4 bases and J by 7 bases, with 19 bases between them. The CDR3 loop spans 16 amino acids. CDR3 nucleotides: TGTGCCAGCAGTGTAATCCGACAGGCTGTCGGTGAAAAACTGTTTTTT. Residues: CASSVIRQAVGEKLFF.